Reported below is one T cell receptor beta chain. The data belong to a study of blood T cell repertoires in COVID-19. Trimming pared 4 bases from V and 7 bases from J, leaving 19 bases between. CDR3 size: 15 residues. CDR1 is GTSNPN, CDR2 SVGIG, per germline (reference sequence). Sequencing used immunoSEQ multiplex PCR; TCRdb keeps in-frame clones, though not all of them. The table has 110,000 to 150,000 clones, approximately 90% seen once. V gene TRBV30 combines with J gene TRBJ2-2, with a possible D match to TRBD1 (5 bases). The TCR was taken from a man aged 60 to 75 with active or convalescent COVID-19. Sequenced input: peripheral blood. CDR3 region: CAWNGHGYKGGELFF. CDR3 nucleotides: TGTGCCTGGAACGGACACGGGTATAAAGGCGGGGAGCTGTTTTTT.